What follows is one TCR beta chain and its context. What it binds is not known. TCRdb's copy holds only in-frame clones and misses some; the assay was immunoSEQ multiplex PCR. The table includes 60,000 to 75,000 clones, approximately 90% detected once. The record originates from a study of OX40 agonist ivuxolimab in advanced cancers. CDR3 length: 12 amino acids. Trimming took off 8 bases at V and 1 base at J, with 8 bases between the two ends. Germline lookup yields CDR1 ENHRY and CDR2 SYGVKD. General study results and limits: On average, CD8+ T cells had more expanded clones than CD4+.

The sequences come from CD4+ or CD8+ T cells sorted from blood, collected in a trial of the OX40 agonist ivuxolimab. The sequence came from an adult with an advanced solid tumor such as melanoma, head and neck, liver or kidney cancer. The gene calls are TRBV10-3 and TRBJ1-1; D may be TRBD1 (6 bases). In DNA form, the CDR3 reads TGTGCCATCCAACAGGGGAACACTGAAGCTTTCTTT. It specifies CAIQQGNTEAFF.